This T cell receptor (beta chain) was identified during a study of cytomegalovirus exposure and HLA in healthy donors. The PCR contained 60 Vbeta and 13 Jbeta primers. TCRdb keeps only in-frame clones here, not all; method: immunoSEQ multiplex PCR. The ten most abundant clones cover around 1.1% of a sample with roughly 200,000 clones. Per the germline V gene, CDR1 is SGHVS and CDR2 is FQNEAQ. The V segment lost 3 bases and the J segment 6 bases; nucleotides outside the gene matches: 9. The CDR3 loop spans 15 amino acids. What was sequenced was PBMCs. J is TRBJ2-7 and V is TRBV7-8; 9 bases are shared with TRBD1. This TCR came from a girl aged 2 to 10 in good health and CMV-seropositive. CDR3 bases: TGTGCCAGCAGCTTTCGGGCAGGACAGGGGATCGAGCAGTACTTC. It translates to CASSFRAGQGIEQYF.